This entry lists 17 T cell receptor beta chains sequenced from one sample in a study of blood T cell repertoires in COVID-19. Produced via immunoSEQ multiplex PCR; TCRdb's table is partial and in-frame only. The sample lists over 150,000 clones, around nine tenths occurring once. The specimen was peripheral blood. These receptors came from a man between 50 and 59 years old with COVID-19, enrolled during active disease.

For this clone: The junction and the germline gene differ at one end; a read error may be behind it. The V call is TRBV2, the J call TRBJ2-5, with TRBD1 matching over 8 bases. Per germline, CDR1 SNHLY and CDR2 FYNNEI. CDR3 length equals 13 residues. In DNA form, the CDR3 reads TGTGCCAGCTGTGAACAGGGGGAAGAGACCCAGTACTTC. It encodes CASCEQGEETQYF.

This clone was observed once. This rearrangement joins TRBV7-2 to TRBJ2-2, with D hard to call. Deletions cut 1 base from V and 4 bases from J, with 16 bases between. Germline-derived CDR1 and CDR2 are SGHTA and FQGNSA. This CDR3 region has 17 residues. The DNA of the CDR3 is TGTGCCAGCAGCTTAGAAGCCATCCCGACATTCACCGGGGAGCTGTTTTTT. Its protein product is CASSLEAIPTFTGELFF.

The genes are TRBV5-4 and TRBJ2-2, with 8 bases aligning to TRBD2. The length of the CDR3 is 15 residues. The J segment lost 0 bases and the V segment lost 4 bases, leaving 2 bases of the junction unmatched. Looked up from germline, CDR1 is SGHNT and CDR2 is YYREEE (reference sequence). The CDR3: CASSRGGTNTGELFF. The CDR3 DNA sequence: TGTGCCAGCAGCCGGGGGGGGACGAACACCGGGGAGCTGTTTTTT.

The chain has TRBV10-3 and TRBJ2-3, with D perhaps TRBD1 (6 bases). The CDR3 runs 15 residues. The V and J ends lost 6 bases and 1 base respectively, with 14 bases between them. Germline V gene lookup returns CDR1 ENHRY and CDR2 SYGVKD. The CDR3 here is CAISARGDGTDTQYF. In DNA, the CDR3 is TGTGCCATCAGCGCCAGGGGTGACGGCACAGATACGCAGTATTTT.

Points on this clone: The sample has other DNA sequences that encode this CDR3 too. The CDR3 loop is CASSERGYEQYF. The DNA for the CDR3 is TGTGCCAGCAGTGAGAGGGGGTACGAGCAGTACTTC. The J gene is TRBJ2-7, the V gene TRBV6-1; weak D call: TRBD1 (6 bases). The CDR3 has 12 residues. Trimming left V 3 bases short and J 4 bases short, with 7 bases between. The germline gives CDR1 MNHNS, CDR2 SASEGT.

The V and J genes are TRBV19 and TRBJ2-5, with 11 bases matching TRBD1. Germline trimming cut 4 bases from V and 4 bases from J; bases unmatched to any gene: 5. From germline, CDR1 is LNHDA and CDR2 SQIVND (reference sequence). The CDR3 is 15 residues long. CDR3 coding DNA: TGTGCCAGTAGTAGGGGACAGGGGGAGAGAGAGACCCAGTACTTC. As protein: CASSRGQGERETQYF.

The chain is built from TRBV28 and TRBJ1-2, with 7 bases matching TRBD1. Per the germline V gene, CDR1 is MDHEN and CDR2 is SYDVKM. The CDR3 is made up of 13 amino acids. Losses at the gene ends were 5 bases for V and 6 bases for J; bases not matched to a gene: 6. The CDR3 DNA is TGTGCCAGCAGTCCCGGGACAGCAGATGGCTACACCTTC. Encoded protein: CASSPGTADGYTF.

This sequence joins TRBV21-1 and TRBJ2-2; the table's TRBD2 call for D was not verified on the DNA. TRBV21-1 has pseudogene status. The CDR3 is 14 residues long. The CDR3 coding sequence is TGTGCCAGCACTCTCAAGAGCTACACCGGGGAGCTGTTTTTT. Translation gives CASTLKSYTGELFF.

The gene calls are TRBV6-2 or TRBV6-3 and TRBJ2-4; a weak D match, TRBD1 (6 bases). The V gene's germline CDR1 is MNHEY and CDR2 SVGEGT. CDR3 length: 19 residues. Trimming removed 2 bases from V and 1 base from J, with 21 bases in between. CDR3 loop: CASSYPVRTGIKAKNIQYF. CDR3 coding DNA: TGTGCCAGCAGTTACCCAGTTCGAACAGGGATCAAGGCCAAAAACATTCAGTACTTC.

With respect to this clone: A read error is possible here, since a much larger clone lies one base away. The chain carries TRBV9 and TRBJ1-6; D uncertain. V was pared by 0 bases and J by 0 bases, with 4 bases between. Looked up from germline, CDR1 is SGDLS and CDR2 is YYNGEE. The CDR3 length is 15 residues. The CDR3 DNA sequence: TGTGCCAGCAGCGTAGGGAGCTCCTATAATTCACCCCTCCACTTT. It is translated as CASSVGSSYNSPLHF.

This chain uses TRBV3-1 (or the pseudogene TRBV3-2) with TRBJ2-1, with a possible D match to TRBD2 (5 bases). The V end was cut by 4 bases, the J end by 4 bases, with 17 bases between. Per the germline V gene, CDR1 is LGHDT and CDR2 is YNNKEL (reference sequence). CDR3 length equals 16 residues. The CDR3 spells CASSRQLGPAYNEQFF. In DNA form, the CDR3 reads TGTGCCAGCAGCCGACAACTAGGGCCCGCTTACAATGAGCAGTTCTTC.

The chain joins TRBV30 to TRBJ2-7, with 8 bases that match TRBD2. The V gene end was trimmed by 0 bases and the J gene end by 3 bases; junction bases not matched to a gene: 4. CDR3 length equals 14 residues. Germline CDR1 GTSNPN, CDR2 SVGIG (reference sequence). The CDR3 DNA is TGTGCCTGGAGTGTAGGCGCGGGAGGCTACGAGCAGTACTTC. This sequence encodes CAWSVGAGGYEQYF.

This clone appeared a single time. V usage is TRBV29-1 and J usage is TRBJ1-2; TRBD1 matches at 9 bases. V shed 3 bases and J 3 bases; nucleotides not matched to a gene: 5. The CDR3 length is 14 residues. Germline-derived CDR1 and CDR2 are SQVTM and ANQGSEA. The CDR3 is CSVDGTGSDYGYTF. The CDR3 DNA reads TGCAGCGTTGATGGGACAGGGTCGGACTATGGCTACACCTTC.

The rearrangement uses TRBV6-6 and TRBJ1-1; no firm D call. Trimming cost V 0 bases and J 4 bases, with 15 bases left between them. This CDR3 contains 16 residues. Per germline, CDR1 MNHNY and CDR2 SVGAGI (reference sequence). The CDR3 region has the DNA TGTGCCAGCAGTTACTCAATAGGTGGTGGAGGCACTGAAGCTTTCTTT. Its translation is CASSYSIGGGGTEAFF.

CDR3 DNA: TGTGCCAGCAGTTACGCCGGACAGGTTAGCAATCAGCCCCAGCATTTT. Its translation is CASSYAGQVSNQPQHF. The chain recombines TRBV6-2 or TRBV6-3 with TRBJ1-5; 7 bases line up with TRBD1. V was pared by 2 bases and J by 0 bases, with 4 bases of the junction left unmatched. The CDR3 length is 16 residues. The V gene's germline CDR1 is MNHEY and CDR2 SVGEGT.

The count of this clone is one. The CDR3 nucleotides are TGTGCCAGCAGCTGGACAAGGGATGGCGAGCAGTACTTC. Its translation is CASSWTRDGEQYF. The V gene is TRBV5-6, the J gene TRBJ2-7; D might be TRBD1 (5 bases). Deletions cut 3 bases from V and 6 bases from J, with 13 bases between. The CDR3 contains 13 residues. The V gene's germline CDR1 is SGHDT and CDR2 YYEEEE.

The V call is TRBV19, the J call TRBJ2-1; 7 bases line up with TRBD2. Germline assignment: CDR1 LNHDA and CDR2 SQIVND (reference sequence). This CDR3 is 15 amino acids long. V shed 5 bases and J 4 bases; nucleotides not matched to a gene: 8. Here the CDR3 reads CASSFASGQYNEQFF. DNA for the CDR3: TGTGCCAGTAGTTTCGCTAGCGGCCAGTACAATGAGCAGTTCTTC.